This T cell receptor (beta chain) was recorded in a study of tumor-infiltrating lymphocytes in primary liver carcinoma. In the study overall: The five patients, who were men and women, ranged in age from 30 to 69 years. Tumors, staged T1-T3 N0M0, spanned about 4 to 10 cm.

Co-extracted RNA and DNA came from roughly 20-30 mg of unsorted bulk tissue. For each tumor, five separate regions were sampled. Concerning this clonotype itself: Compared with germline, one end of the junction differs, possibly owing to a read error.

The researchers produced TCR beta cDNA from approximately 460 ng total RNA with a constant-region primer. Researchers made the TCR beta libraries by running three nested multiplex PCR rounds with slightly modified ARM-PCR. One entry per CDR3 protein, called by TCRdb with MiXCR from the multiplex PCR reads. The table has approximately 64,000 distinct CDR3 sequences, around 64% seen once. The specimen sequenced was liver tumor tissue from sampling region 4. Subset given: tumor region T4, right-lateral pole. The sequence came from a middle-aged man with primary liver carcinoma and hepatitis B virus infection.

The CDR3 bases are TGTGTCAGCAGCCCTCACCCGCACAGAACTAACTATGGCTACACCTTC. Its translation is CVSSPHPHRTNYGYTF. This rearrangement joins TRBV5-5 to TRBJ1-2, with unresolved D. CDR3 length: 16 residues. In germline, CDR1 is SGHKS, CDR2 YYEKEE (reference sequence). Full variable domain (outside the CDR3, taken from reference TRBV5-5 and TRBJ1-2): DAGVTQSPTHLIKTRGQQVTLRCSPISGHKSVSWYQQVLGQGPQFIFQYYEKEERGRGNFPDRFSARQFPNYSSELNVNALLLGDSALYLCVSSPHPHRTNYGYTFGSGTRLTVV.